This T cell receptor beta chain was documented in a study of regulatory T cells in long-lasting Graves disease. The study's findings and limits: Newly diagnosed Graves' patients had higher TCR diversity than persistent ones. Persistent patients had more shared public clonotypes (around 3,000) than new patients (roughly 900). Under persistent disease, TRBV28, TRBJ1-2 and TRBJ2-5 were used preferentially.

Germline loops: CDR1 SGHDN, CDR2 FVKESK. Trimming took 0 bases from V and 0 from J, leaving 8 bases between them. The CDR3 has 16 amino acids. As to time point: persistent/refractory GD, antithyroid drugs over 5 years with positive TRAb. Isolated PBMC RNA provided the starting material for the TCR library. This clonotype was observed a handful of times. Its specificity is unknown. To make TCR beta libraries, researchers used iRepertoire HTBI primers and Arm-PCR of CDR3 regions. TCRdb reprocessed the multiplex PCR reads with MiXCR, giving one entry per CDR3 protein. The table shows 400,000 to 500,000 distinct CDR3 sequences, with roughly a fifth occurring only once.

The sequence derives from a female donor with Graves disease. Source: peripheral blood mononuclear cells (PBMCs), taken when the disease was refractory, from a patient treated with antithyroid drugs. The gene calls are TRBV14 and TRBJ2-2; perhaps TRBD2 as D (5 bases). The CDR3 reads CASSQDLAANTGELFF. As DNA, the CDR3 is TGTGCCAGCAGCCAAGATCTAGCTGCGAACACCGGGGAGCTGTTTTTT.